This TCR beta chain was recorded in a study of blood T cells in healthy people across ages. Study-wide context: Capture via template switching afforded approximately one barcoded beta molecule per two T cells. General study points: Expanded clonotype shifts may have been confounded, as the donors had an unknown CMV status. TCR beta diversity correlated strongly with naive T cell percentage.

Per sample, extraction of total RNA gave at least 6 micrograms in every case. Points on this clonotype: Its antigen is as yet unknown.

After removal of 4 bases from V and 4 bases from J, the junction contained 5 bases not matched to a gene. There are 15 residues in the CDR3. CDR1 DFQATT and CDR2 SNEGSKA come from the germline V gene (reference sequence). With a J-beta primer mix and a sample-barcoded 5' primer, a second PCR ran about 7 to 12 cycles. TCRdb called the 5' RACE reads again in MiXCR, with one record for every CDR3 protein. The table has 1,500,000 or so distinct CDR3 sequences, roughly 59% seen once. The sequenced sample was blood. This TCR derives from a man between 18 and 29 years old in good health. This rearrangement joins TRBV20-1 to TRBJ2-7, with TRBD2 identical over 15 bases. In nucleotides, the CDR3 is TGCAGTGCTACCGAGGGACTAGCGGGAGGTTACGAGCAGTACTTC. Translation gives CSATEGLAGGYEQYF.